The next 18 T cell receptor beta chains were all read from a single sample in a study of blood T cell repertoires in COVID-19. Only in-frame clones appear in the TCRdb table, and some are missing; sequencing was by immunoSEQ multiplex PCR. The sample shows 200,000 to 250,000 clones, over 60% of them seen only once. Sequenced material: peripheral blood. The receptor source for this set is an older woman with acute or convalescent COVID-19.

The J gene is TRBJ2-7, the V gene TRBV6-5, with 13 bases aligning to TRBD2. Losses at the gene ends were 5 bases for V and 6 bases for J; bases not matched to a gene: 7. The CDR3 is 15 residues long. From germline, CDR1 is MNHEY and CDR2 SVGAGI. In nucleotides, the CDR3 is TGTGCCAGCAGTCTACTAGCGGGGGGGCTAGGCGAGCAGTACTTC. It codes for CASSLLAGGLGEQYF.

This sequence joins TRBV7-2 and TRBJ1-3; D is possibly TRBD1 (5 bases). Per the germline V gene, CDR1 is SGHTA and CDR2 is FQGNSA. Trimming cost V 5 bases and J 0 bases, with 8 bases left between them. The CDR3 runs to 14 residues. The CDR3 DNA sequence: TGTGCCAGCAGCGGGGCCTACTCTGGAAACACCATATATTTT. It is translated as CASSGAYSGNTIYF.

The V gene is TRBV9, the J gene TRBJ2-5; 10 nucleotides agree with TRBD1. V shed 3 bases, J shed 3 bases, and the junction held 5 bases outside the gene matches. This CDR3 has 15 residues. Germline CDR1 SGDLS, CDR2 YYNGEE. The CDR3 bases are TGTGCCAGCAGCGCCCCGGGGACAGGGGAAGAGACCCAGTACTTC. The encoded protein is CASSAPGTGEETQYF.

This sequence joins TRBV10-3 and TRBJ1-1, with D uncertain. With 10 bases removed from V and 1 base from J, the gap between germline ends came to 7 bases. CDR1 and CDR2 (germline): ENHRY, SYGVKD. CDR3 length: 11 amino acids. The CDR3 DNA sequence: TGTGCCACCGAGGGGAACACTGAAGCTTTCTTT. Encoded protein: CATEGNTEAFF.

The V and J genes are TRBV24-1 and TRBJ2-3; 8 bases match TRBD1. Germline CDR1 is KGHDR and CDR2 is SFDVKD. Trimming removed 8 bases from V and 4 bases from J; junction bases left unmatched: 7. The CDR3 covers 14 residues. The CDR3 coding sequence is TGTGCCACCATGGGGGAGACAGGGGCAGATACGCAGTATTTT. This sequence encodes CATMGETGADTQYF.

The V call is TRBV11-3, the J call TRBJ1-3; no clear D gene. V lost 5 bases and J 4 bases, leaving 15 bases between the germline ends. The CDR3 spans 15 residues. Germline V gene lookup returns CDR1 SGHNT and CDR2 YENEEA. CDR3 DNA sequence: TGTGCCAGCAGCCAGGACGGGAACCAAGGAAACACCATATATTTT. Translating gives CASSQDGNQGNTIYF. Supplemented by reference TRBV11-3 and TRBJ1-3, the full variable domain reads EAGVVQSPRYKIIEKKQPVAFWCNPISGHNTLYWYLQNLGQGPELLIRYENEEAVDDSQLPKDRFSAERLKGVDSTLKIQPAELGDSAVYLCASSQDGNQGNTIYFGEGSWLTVV.

The genes are TRBV2 and TRBJ2-7; D unresolved. In germline, CDR1 is SNHLY, CDR2 FYNNEI. Trimming took off 4 bases at V and 2 bases at J, with 9 bases between the two ends. The CDR3 loop spans 13 amino acids. DNA for the CDR3: TGTGCCAGCAGTGTACTGGCGGCCTACGAGCAGTACGTC. Amino acids: CASSVLAAYEQYV.

The chain uses TRBV14 and TRBJ2-6; 8 bases align to TRBD1. V shed 1 base, J shed 11 bases, and the junction held 13 bases outside the gene matches. CDR3 length equals 17 residues. Germline lookup yields CDR1 SGHDN and CDR2 FVKESK. Here the CDR3 DNA reads TGTGCCAGCAGCCAAGGGTACATGGGGGACAGGCATGACGTCCTGACTTTC. Its translation: CASSQGYMGDRHDVLTF.

This clone was counted between two and nine times. Here the CDR3 DNA reads TGTGCCAGCCCCCTCGAGGGACTAGCGGGGAATACGCAGTATTTT. Translation: CASPLEGLAGNTQYF. The V and J genes are TRBV6-5 and TRBJ2-3; TRBD2 aligns across 13 bases. The CDR3 loop spans 15 amino acids. V was clipped by 8 bases and J by 7 bases; unmatched bases: 9. Looked up from germline, CDR1 is MNHEY and CDR2 is SVGAGI.

This clone came up a few times. CDR3 sequence reads: CASSLEASGGLNEQFF. CDR3 nucleotides: TGCGCCAGCAGCTTGGAGGCTAGCGGGGGACTCAATGAGCAGTTCTTC. The chain uses TRBV5-1 and TRBJ2-1, with 10 bases lining up with TRBD2. CDR3 size: 16 residues. V shed 0 bases, J shed 6 bases, and the junction held 6 bases outside the gene matches. The germline gives CDR1 SGHRS, CDR2 YFSETQ.

The rearrangement uses TRBV27 and TRBJ2-2, with 10 bases identical to TRBD2. CDR3 length: 17 amino acids. Germline V gene lookup returns CDR1 MNHEY and CDR2 SMNVEV (reference sequence). The V gene end was trimmed by 5 bases and the J gene end by 7 bases; junction bases not matched to a gene: 13. CDR3 in amino acids: CASSRLGSGGTYGELFF. The CDR3 nucleotides read TGTGCCAGCAGTCGTCTCGGTAGCGGGGGGACTTACGGGGAGCTGTTTTTT.

This chain links TRBV15 with TRBJ2-4; TRBD2 matches 8 bases. This CDR3 comprises 19 residues. Trimming took 1 base from V and 0 from J; bases not matched to a gene: 11. Per germline, CDR1 LNHNV and CDR2 YYDKDF (reference sequence). CDR3 DNA: TGTGCCACCAGCAGAGGAGAGGGGCGGGGGGCACCAGCCAAAAACATTCAGTACTTC. This gives the protein CATSRGEGRGAPAKNIQYF.

This chain links TRBV7-2 with TRBJ2-1; maybe TRBD1 (6 bases). Germline V gene sequence: CDR1 SGHTA, CDR2 FQGNSA. The ends were cut back, 3 bases at V and 3 bases at J, with 12 bases in the middle. CDR3 length equals 15 residues. The CDR3 region is CASSLMGRGYNEQFF. The CDR3 nucleotides are TGTGCCAGCAGCTTGATGGGCAGGGGCTACAATGAGCAGTTCTTC.

On this clone itself: One end of the junction is discordant with germline, which a read error may explain. V and J are TRBV7-2 and TRBJ2-2; 9 bases fit TRBD1. The CDR3 sequence is 15 residues long. Germline loops: CDR1 SGHTA, CDR2 FQGNSA. CDR3 region: CASSRDRVNTGELLF. Here the CDR3 DNA reads TGTGCCAGCAGCCGGGACAGGGTAAACACCGGGGAGCTGCTTTTT.

This rearrangement joins TRBV6-5 to TRBJ2-7, with 7 bases fitting TRBD1. Per germline, CDR1 MNHEY and CDR2 SVGAGI. The CDR3 length is 13 residues. Trimming took 8 bases from V and 2 from J; bases not matched to a gene: 6. CDR3 sequence (DNA): TGTGCCAGCCACCGGGACAGACCCTACGAGCAGTACTTC. Translation gives CASHRDRPYEQYF.

The chain carries TRBV10-2 and TRBJ2-2, with a weak D call TRBD2 (6 bases). CDR3 length: 13 residues. V was trimmed by 11 bases and J by 0 bases, leaving 10 bases between them. Per the germline V gene, CDR1 is WSHSY and CDR2 is SAAADI. This chain's CDR3 is CAGGTANTGELFF. Here the CDR3 DNA reads TGCGCCGGCGGGACTGCGAACACCGGGGAGCTGTTTTTT.

To note about this clone: The sample has other DNA sequences that encode this CDR3 too. The rearrangement uses TRBV27 and TRBJ1-1; D perhaps matches TRBD1 (5 bases). Deletions cut 3 bases from V and 6 bases from J, with 14 bases between. This CDR3 comprises 14 residues. CDR1 and CDR2 from the germline V gene are MNHEY and SMNVEV (reference sequence). The CDR3 DNA sequence: TGTGCCAGCAGTTTGGGGGGGAGCGCTGCTGAAGCTTTCTTT. Its translation: CASSLGGSAAEAFF.

V is TRBV19 and J is TRBJ2-1, with D possibly matching TRBD1 (5 bases). Germline V gene data show CDR1 as LNHDA and CDR2 as SQIVND (reference sequence). There are 14 residues in the CDR3. The ends were cut back, 7 bases at V and 9 bases at J, with 19 bases in the middle. CDR3 bases: TGTGCCAGTATGTCAGGGTATGGCGGCGGTGAGCAGTTCTTC. Encoded protein: CASMSGYGGGEQFF.